The rows below give T cell receptor beta chains drawn from one sample of a study of shared clonotypes between healthy human individuals. This table comes from immunoSEQ multiplex PCR, and its TCRdb copy is limited to in-frame clones, with some not included. The sample holds about 2.3 million clones, approximately 95% seen once. The specimen was naive CD4+ T cells from PBMCs. These receptors were collected from a man between 18 and 29 years old in good health. Some clones in this sample may be carry-over from other donors' samples. Both conserved end residues are part of each CDR3. The D gene is left open where the match is weak. Not every row has a clone size; where given, it reads once, few, many or a size class.

D gene: -
CDR3 length: 13
J gene: TRBJ2-1
V gene: TRBV5-1
clone size: once
CDR3 protein: CASSFLLYNEQFF
CDR3 DNA: TGCGCCAGCAGCTTCCTCTTGTACAATGAGCAGTTCTTC

D gene: -
CDR3 length: 15
J gene: TRBJ1-2
V gene: TRBV6-5
clone size: -
CDR3 protein: CASRMTGSPNYGYTF
CDR3 DNA: TGTGCCAGCAGGATGACAGGTTCACCTAACTATGGCTACACCTTC

D gene: TRBD2
CDR3 length: 19
J gene: TRBJ2-7
V gene: TRBV28
clone size: once
CDR3 protein: CASSTQTGTSGRGSYEQYF
CDR3 DNA: TGTGCCAGCAGTACCCAAACCGGGACTAGCGGGAGGGGCTCCTACGAGCAGTACTTC

D gene: TRBD2
CDR3 length: 16
J gene: TRBJ2-3
V gene: TRBV27
clone size: -
CDR3 protein: CASSPTSGSLGDTQYF
CDR3 DNA: TGTGCCAGCAGTCCGACCAGCGGGAGCCTCGGAGATACGCAGTATTTT

D gene: -
CDR3 length: 11
J gene: TRBJ1-1
V gene: TRBV30
clone size: many
CDR3 protein: CAWRGNTEAFF
CDR3 DNA: TGTGCCTGGAGGGGGAACACTGAAGCTTTCTTT

D gene: -
CDR3 length: 14
J gene: TRBJ2-7
V gene: TRBV28
clone size: -
CDR3 protein: CASSKTLPGYEQYF
CDR3 DNA: TGTGCCAGCAGTAAAACTCTCCCCGGGTACGAGCAGTACTTC

D gene: -
CDR3 length: 14
J gene: TRBJ2-7
V gene: TRBV5-4
clone size: once
CDR3 protein: CASSLEVANYEQYF
CDR3 DNA: TGTGCCAGCAGCTTGGAAGTCGCAAACTACGAGCAGTACTTC

D gene: TRBD2
CDR3 length: 16
J gene: TRBJ2-5
V gene: TRBV7-2
clone size: -
CDR3 protein: CASSLGRAGAQETQYF
CDR3 DNA: TGTGCCAGCAGCTTAGGTCGCGCGGGAGCTCAAGAGACCCAGTACTTC

D gene: TRBD1
CDR3 length: 15
J gene: TRBJ1-4
V gene: TRBV7-2
clone size: -
CDR3 protein: CASSPGGAPNEKLFF
CDR3 DNA: TGTGCCAGCAGCCCAGGGGGCGCGCCTAATGAAAAACTGTTTTTT

D gene: -
CDR3 length: 16
J gene: TRBJ1-2
V gene: TRBV6-6
clone size: -
CDR3 protein: CASSLPKQVSNYGYTF
CDR3 DNA: TGTGCCAGCAGCCTACCAAAACAGGTTTCTAACTATGGCTACACCTTC

D gene: -
CDR3 length: 11
J gene: TRBJ2-7
V gene: TRBV6-1
clone size: -
CDR3 protein: CASNHTYEQYF
CDR3 DNA: TGTGCCAGCAACCACACCTACGAGCAGTACTTC

D gene: -
CDR3 length: 14
J gene: TRBJ1-1
V gene: TRBV18
clone size: -
CDR3 protein: CASSKGILNPEAFF
CDR3 DNA: TGTGCCAGCTCAAAAGGGATTCTGAACCCTGAAGCTTTCTTT

D gene: -
CDR3 length: 13
J gene: TRBJ1-2
V gene: TRBV28
clone size: -
CDR3 protein: CASTLKEGIGYTF
CDR3 DNA: TGTGCCAGCACTTTAAAGGAGGGGATTGGCTACACCTTC

D gene: -
CDR3 length: 15
J gene: TRBJ2-1
V gene: TRBV28
clone size: -
CDR3 protein: CASSLVASSYNEQFF
CDR3 DNA: TGTGCCAGCAGTTTGGTCGCGAGCTCCTACAATGAGCAGTTCTTC

D gene: TRBD2
CDR3 length: 14
J gene: TRBJ2-7
V gene: TRBV6-6
clone size: -
CDR3 protein: CASAGLARTYEQYF
CDR3 DNA: TGTGCCAGTGCTGGACTAGCGAGGACCTACGAGCAGTACTTC

D gene: -
CDR3 length: 12
J gene: TRBJ1-3
V gene: TRBV6-1
clone size: -
CDR3 protein: CASKTSGNTIYF
CDR3 DNA: TGTGCCAGCAAAACCTCTGGAAACACCATATATTTT

D gene: -
CDR3 length: 12
J gene: TRBJ1-3
V gene: TRBV29-1
clone size: -
CDR3 protein: CSVSHGADTIYF
CDR3 DNA: TGCAGCGTATCCCATGGAGCGGACACCATATATTTT

D gene: -
CDR3 length: 12
J gene: TRBJ2-7
V gene: TRBV9
clone size: -
CDR3 protein: CASSSSAYEQYF
CDR3 DNA: TGTGCCAGCAGCTCTTCCGCGTACGAGCAGTACTTC

D gene: TRBD1
CDR3 length: 14
J gene: TRBJ2-7
V gene: TRBV4-1
clone size: -
CDR3 protein: CASSQVGGYYEQYF
CDR3 DNA: TGCGCCAGCAGCCAAGTAGGGGGCTACTACGAGCAGTACTTC

D gene: -
CDR3 length: 15
J gene: TRBJ1-5
V gene: TRBV15
clone size: -
CDR3 protein: CATTETQFSNQPQHF
CDR3 DNA: TGTGCCACCACGGAAACTCAGTTTAGCAATCAGCCCCAGCATTTT

D gene: -
CDR3 length: 15
J gene: TRBJ2-2
V gene: TRBV6-1
clone size: -
CDR3 protein: CASSEGPTRPGELFF
CDR3 DNA: TGTGCCAGCAGTGAAGGGCCGACGAGGCCCGGGGAGCTGTTTTTT

D gene: -
CDR3 length: 13
J gene: TRBJ2-1
V gene: TRBV5-8
clone size: once
CDR3 protein: CASSVVAVHEQFF
CDR3 DNA: TGTGCCAGCAGTGTGGTAGCCGTGCATGAGCAGTTCTTC

D gene: -
CDR3 length: 14
J gene: TRBJ1-5
V gene: TRBV5-8
clone size: -
CDR3 protein: CASNVYSLGGPQHF
CDR3 DNA: TGTGCCAGCAACGTATACAGTCTCGGGGGGCCCCAGCATTTT

D gene: -
CDR3 length: 13
J gene: TRBJ1-2
V gene: TRBV2
clone size: once
CDR3 protein: CASSDSINYGYTF
CDR3 DNA: TGTGCCAGCAGTGACTCTATAAACTATGGCTACACCTTC

D gene: -
CDR3 length: 14
J gene: TRBJ2-3
V gene: TRBV7-9
clone size: -
CDR3 protein: CASTPASSPDTQYF
CDR3 DNA: TGTGCCAGCACCCCGGCTAGCTCCCCAGATACGCAGTATTTT

D gene: TRBD2
CDR3 length: 17
J gene: TRBJ2-1
V gene: TRBV30
clone size: -
CDR3 protein: CAWSVLRTSGDYNEQFF
CDR3 DNA: TGTGCCTGGAGTGTCCTACGGACTAGCGGAGACTACAATGAGCAGTTCTTC

D gene: -
CDR3 length: 18
J gene: TRBJ1-2
V gene: TRBV28
clone size: once
CDR3 protein: CASKMGTLGGGPRGGYTF
CDR3 DNA: TGTGCCAGCAAAATGGGGACCCTGGGGGGAGGGCCCAGGGGTGGCTACACCTTC

D gene: TRBD1
CDR3 length: 17
J gene: TRBJ2-1
V gene: TRBV19
clone size: -
CDR3 protein: CASSIRGGGKNYNEQFF
CDR3 DNA: TGTGCCAGTAGTATACGAGGGGGCGGAAAAAACTACAATGAGCAGTTCTTC

D gene: TRBD2
CDR3 length: 16
J gene: TRBJ2-1
V gene: TRBV4-2
clone size: -
CDR3 protein: CASSQELVAGENEQFF
CDR3 DNA: TGTGCCAGCAGCCAAGAACTGGTAGCGGGAGAAAATGAGCAGTTCTTC

D gene: -
CDR3 length: 14
J gene: TRBJ1-1
V gene: TRBV19
clone size: -
CDR3 protein: CASINGGAGRTPFF
CDR3 DNA: TGTGCCAGTATCAACGGCGGGGCTGGGCGGACCCCTTTCTTT

D gene: -
CDR3 length: 14
J gene: TRBJ2-2
V gene: TRBV29-1
clone size: once
CDR3 protein: CSVDGGYVAGELFF
CDR3 DNA: TGCAGCGTTGACGGAGGCTATGTAGCCGGGGAGCTGTTTTTT

D gene: -
CDR3 length: 16
J gene: TRBJ2-1
V gene: TRBV5-4
clone size: -
CDR3 protein: CASSSPEDRGYNEQFF
CDR3 DNA: TGTGCCAGCAGCTCCCCGGAGGACCGGGGCTACAATGAGCAGTTCTTC

D gene: TRBD2
CDR3 length: 15
J gene: TRBJ2-1
V gene: TRBV30
clone size: once
CDR3 protein: CAWSVGLAVANEQFF
CDR3 DNA: TGTGCCTGGAGTGTTGGACTAGCGGTCGCAAATGAGCAGTTCTTC

D gene: TRBD1
CDR3 length: 16
J gene: TRBJ1-4
V gene: TRBV7-2
clone size: once
CDR3 protein: CASSPRDRVANEKLFF
CDR3 DNA: TGTGCCAGCAGCCCAAGAGACAGGGTGGCTAATGAAAAACTGTTTTTT

D gene: -
CDR3 length: 17
J gene: TRBJ1-4
V gene: TRBV7-2
clone size: -
CDR3 protein: CASSLTGGVGPRVSLNF
CDR3 DNA: TGTGCCAGCAGCTTAACGGGGGGGGTCGGACCCCGAGTCTCTCTCAATTTT

D gene: -
CDR3 length: 16
J gene: TRBJ1-4
V gene: TRBV7-2
clone size: -
CDR3 protein: CASSPRAGAGGEKLFF
CDR3 DNA: TGTGCCAGCAGCCCCCGGGCAGGGGCGGGGGGTGAAAAACTGTTTTTT

D gene: -
CDR3 length: 13
J gene: TRBJ2-7
V gene: TRBV29-1
clone size: -
CDR3 protein: CSARQGGTYEQYF
CDR3 DNA: TGCAGCGCTCGACAGGGAGGGACCTACGAGCAGTACTTC

D gene: TRBD2
CDR3 length: 15
J gene: TRBJ2-7
V gene: TRBV7-2
clone size: -
CDR3 protein: CASSLGATSEGEQYF
CDR3 DNA: TGTGCCAGCAGCTTAGGTGCGACTAGCGAAGGCGAGCAGTACTTC

D gene: -
CDR3 length: 18
J gene: TRBJ2-6
V gene: TRBV9
clone size: -
CDR3 protein: CASSPGRSGRDGANVLTF
CDR3 DNA: TGTGCCAGCAGCCCCGGCCGGTCAGGGCGCGATGGGGCCAACGTCCTGACTTTC

D gene: -
CDR3 length: 14
J gene: TRBJ1-5
V gene: TRBV7-2
clone size: once
CDR3 protein: CASSFAGTFQPQHF
CDR3 DNA: TGTGCCAGCAGCTTCGCCGGGACATTTCAGCCCCAGCATTTT

D gene: TRBD1
CDR3 length: 15
J gene: TRBJ2-7
V gene: TRBV27
clone size: -
CDR3 protein: CASQSSGQGPYEQYF
CDR3 DNA: TGTGCCAGCCAGTCGTCCGGACAGGGCCCCTACGAGCAGTACTTC

D gene: -
CDR3 length: 12
J gene: TRBJ1-1
V gene: TRBV11-3
clone size: -
CDR3 protein: CASSGRTSEAFF
CDR3 DNA: TGTGCCAGCAGCGGGAGGACCTCTGAAGCTTTCTTT

D gene: -
CDR3 length: 12
J gene: TRBJ2-1
V gene: TRBV10-1
clone size: -
CDR3 protein: CASSEGINEQFF
CDR3 DNA: TGCGCCAGCAGTGAAGGGATTAATGAGCAGTTCTTC